Below, 21 T cell receptor beta chains from the same sample are listed, as sequenced in a study of T cells after yellow fever vaccination. Using its own MiXCR run on the 5' RACE reads, TCRdb lists one record per CDR3 protein. The sample holds tens of thousands of distinct CDR3 sequences, around 7.7% seen once. The sequenced sample was CD8+ T cells sorted from PBMCs, obtained on the day of the yellow fever booster vaccination. These receptors all come from a man aged 25 to 40 who received the YFV17D yellow fever vaccine.

The chain uses TRBV12-5 and TRBJ2-1; D is undetermined. V was trimmed by 1 base and J by 6 bases, leaving 7 bases between them. The CDR3 length is 13 residues. CDR1 is LGHNT and CDR2 is FRNRAP in the germline V gene. The CDR3 sequence is CASGLGGLNEQFF. The CDR3 nucleotides are TGTGCTAGTGGTTTGGGGGGTCTCAATGAGCAGTTCTTC.

The rearrangement joins TRBV29-1 to TRBJ2-1; TRBD2 matches at 9 bases. Losses at the gene ends were 8 bases for V and 4 bases for J; bases not matched to a gene: 6. Looked up from germline, CDR1 is SQVTM and CDR2 is ANQGSEA. The CDR3 spans 13 residues. The CDR3 bases are TGCAGCACCAGACTAGCGGAATACAATGAGCAGTTCTTC. This codes for CSTRLAEYNEQFF.

This clonotype was observed many times. The chain is built from TRBV12-3 or TRBV12-4 and TRBJ2-3; 7 bases agree with TRBD2. V trimming: 3 bases; J trimming: 1 base; junction bases outside the gene matches: 1. This CDR3 contains 14 residues. In DNA form, the CDR3 reads TGTGCCAGCAGTTTCGCGGGGGGCACAGATACGCAGTATTTT. This translates into CASSFAGGTDTQYF.

The sample holds many counts of this clonotype. The gene calls are TRBV25-1 and TRBJ2-7; D is uncertain. V shed 0 bases and J shed 3 bases, with 9 bases lying between them. This CDR3 spans 14 amino acids. The V gene's germline CDR1 is MGHDK and CDR2 SYGVNS. The CDR3 DNA reads TGTGCCAGCAGTGAATATGGGAACAGCTACGAGCAGTACTTC. Translating gives CASSEYGNSYEQYF.

The gene calls are TRBV10-3 and TRBJ1-2; D uncertain. V lost 2 bases and J 4 bases, leaving 8 bases between the germline ends. Germline loops: CDR1 ENHRY, CDR2 SYGVKD. CDR3 length equals 13 residues. In nucleotides, the CDR3 is TGTGCCATCAGTGAGGCCAGGTTCTATGGCTACACCTTC. It codes for CAISEARFYGYTF.

The V gene is TRBV20-1, the J gene TRBJ2-1; TRBD2 agrees at 9 bases. Germline CDR1 is DFQATT and CDR2 is SNEGSKA (reference sequence). The J segment lost 7 bases and the V segment lost 0 bases, leaving 31 bases of the junction unmatched. CDR3 length: 23 amino acids. As DNA, the CDR3 is TGCAGTGCTAGAGATAATCTGAAAGGGGAAACTTTAGCGGGAGTATCCCCTTTAAATGAGCAGTTCTTC. Its translation: CSARDNLKGETLAGVSPLNEQFF.

This clonotype was seen ten or more times. The V call is TRBV9, the J call TRBJ2-2; D is unclear. The CDR3 covers 12 residues. Trimming removed 4 bases at V and 6 bases at J, with 7 bases between. Germline loops: CDR1 SGDLS, CDR2 YYNGEE. The CDR3 region is CASSMTSGELFF. The CDR3 DNA reads as TGTGCCAGCAGCATGACTTCCGGGGAGCTGTTTTTT.

This clonotype was recorded a few times. The rearrangement links TRBV30 to TRBJ1-4, with 9 positions matching TRBD1. Germline-derived CDR1 and CDR2 are GTSNPN and SVGIG (reference sequence). J lost 8 bases, V lost 8 bases, and 9 bases had no gene match. The CDR3 is made up of 13 amino acids. DNA of the CDR3: TGTGCCGTGGGACAGGGCGTTGAAGAAAAACTGTTTTTT. Amino acids: CAVGQGVEEKLFF. Drawing the rest from reference TRBV30 and TRBJ1-4, the complete variable domain is SQTIHQWPATLVQPVGSPLSLECTVEGTSNPNLYWYRQAAGRGLQLLFYSVGIGQISSEVPQNLSASRPQDRQFILSSKKLLLSDSGFYLCAVGQGVEEKLFFGSGTQLSVL.

The chain combines TRBV6-5 with TRBJ2-7; possible D gene TRBD2, 6 bases. Trimming shortened V by 0 bases and J by 9 bases, and 12 bases separated the two germline ends. This CDR3 is built from 13 residues. The germline V gene encodes CDR1 MNHEY and CDR2 SVGAGI. As DNA, the CDR3 is TGTGCCAGCAGTTACTCGGAGGGGATGGGGCAGTACTTC. Its translation: CASSYSEGMGQYF.

This clonotype has more than one count but fewer than ten. This chain joins TRBV28 and TRBJ2-5; D possibly matches TRBD1 or TRBD2 (6 bases each). The ends were cut back, 5 bases at V and 5 bases at J, with 21 bases in the middle. The CDR3 sequence is 16 residues long. Germline loops: CDR1 MDHEN, CDR2 SYDVKM. CDR3 DNA sequence: TGTGCCAGCAGTACACCCATTATGGGGGGCCGGGAGACCCAGTACTTC. This translates into CASSTPIMGGRETQYF.

In its sample, this clonotype was seen a few times. One end of the junction fails to match germline, which may point to a read error. The chain combines TRBV12-3 or TRBV12-4 with TRBJ2-5; TRBD1 agrees at 9 bases. This CDR3 is 11 amino acids long. CDR3 loop: CASSSSGQGHF. CDR3 in DNA: TGTGCCAGCAGTTCATCGGGACAGGGCCACTTC.

This clonotype turned up a few times. Possible read error: a much larger clone is one base away. The chain recombines TRBV20-1 with TRBJ2-5; possibly TRBD1 for D (5 bases). The CDR3 totals 16 residues. Germline CDR1 DFQATT, CDR2 SNEGSKA (reference sequence). The CDR3 is CCAYGLRTGIQETQYF. DNA for the CDR3: TGCTGTGCTTACGGGCTCCGAACAGGTATCCAAGAGACCCAGTACTTC.

As to this clonotype: An end of the junction does not agree with germline; a read error may underlie this. The chain links TRBV15 to TRBJ2-5; D may match TRBD1 or TRBD2 (5 bases each). This CDR3 has 14 residues. CDR1 and CDR2 (germline): LNHNV, YYDKDF (reference sequence). The CDR3 DNA sequence: TGTGCCACCAGCGGAGAGGGGACCTCAGAGACCCAGTACTTC. Translating it yields CATSGEGTSETQYF.

This clonotype showed up just a few times. In nucleotides, the CDR3 is TGCGCCAGCAGTGAGACGTACGCCGGGGAGCTGTTTTTT. This sequence encodes CASSETYAGELFF. This sequence joins TRBV10-1 and TRBJ2-2; D unresolved. CDR1 and CDR2 from the germline V gene are WNHNN and SYGVQD (reference sequence). The CDR3 sequence is 13 residues long. The ends were cut back, 2 bases at V and 6 bases at J, with 7 bases in the middle.

The rearrangement links TRBV12-3 or TRBV12-4 to TRBJ2-7, with D uncertain. V dropped 3 bases and J dropped 4 bases, with 7 bases sitting between them. This CDR3 comprises 12 residues. CDR3 protein: CASSLTIYEQYF. For the CDR3, the DNA is TGTGCCAGCAGTTTGACAATTTACGAGCAGTACTTC.

V usage is TRBV7-9 and J usage is TRBJ2-5; 11 bases map to TRBD2. After removal of 6 bases from V and 2 bases from J, the junction contained 11 bases not matched to a gene. Looked up from germline, CDR1 is SEHNR and CDR2 is FQNEAQ (reference sequence). CDR3 length equals 17 residues. The CDR3 here is CASRGTSGQGAQETQYF. CDR3 nucleotide sequence: TGTGCCAGCAGGGGGACTAGCGGTCAAGGGGCGCAAGAGACCCAGTACTTC.

This clonotype was counted a few times. The chain links TRBV6-2 or TRBV6-3 to TRBJ2-7; the D is unclear. This CDR3 is 12 amino acids long. V was trimmed by 4 bases and J by 0 bases, leaving 4 bases between them. CDR1 and CDR2 from the germline V gene are MNHEY and SVGEGT. The CDR3 region has the DNA TGTGCCAGCAGTTCCTACTCCTACGAGCAGTACTTC. This gives the protein CASSSYSYEQYF.

This chain connects TRBV6-5 to TRBJ2-2, with TRBD2 matching 7 bases. This CDR3 comprises 16 residues. Germline lookup yields CDR1 MNHEY and CDR2 SVGAGI. J gave up 3 bases and V 0 bases, and 4 bases lay outside the gene matches. The CDR3 DNA reads as TGTGCCAGCAGTTACTCGGCGGGAGTATACACCGGGGAGCTGTTTTTT. It specifies CASSYSAGVYTGELFF.

There are a few counts of this clonotype. This chain joins TRBV5-4 and TRBJ2-5; D gene ambiguous. CDR1 is SGHNT, CDR2 YYREEE, per germline (reference sequence). CDR3 length: 11 residues. V lost 3 bases and J 2 bases, leaving 2 bases between the germline ends. The CDR3, as DNA: TGTGCCAGCAGCTATCAAGAGACCCAGTACTTC. Translation gives CASSYQETQYF.

The chain has TRBV6-2 or TRBV6-3 and TRBJ1-6; D might be TRBD1 (5 bases). CDR1 and CDR2 (germline): MNHEY, SVGEGT. The CDR3 consists of 12 residues. V was trimmed by 6 bases and J by 15 bases, leaving 15 bases between them. Here the CDR3 DNA reads TGTGCCAGCAGCTCTGGACACGTTCTCCTCCACTTT. This codes for CASSSGHVLLHF.

In its sample, this clonotype was seen a few times. The chain uses TRBV29-1 and TRBJ2-7; D is tentatively TRBD1 or TRBD2 (5 bases each). Germline V gene lookup returns CDR1 SQVTM and CDR2 ANQGSEA. The length of the CDR3 is 12 residues. The V end lost 7 bases, the J end lost 1 base, and 11 bases lay between the germline ends. This CDR3 is CSARDGSYEQYF. For the CDR3, the DNA is TGCAGCGCTCGGGACGGATCCTACGAGCAGTACTTC.